These T cell receptor beta chains were read from a single sample in a study of blood T cells in healthy people across ages. TCRdb fed the 5' RACE reads into MiXCR, producing one record per CDR3 protein. The sample includes under 800,000 distinct CDR3 sequences, approximately 39% of them seen just once. The sample was blood. These TCRs come from an older woman in good health. Each CDR3 is given with its conserved first and last residue. The D gene is left open where the match is weak. Clone size is stated in some rows and not others, as once, few, many or a class when expanded.

clone_size	j_call	v_call	d_call	cdr3_aa	cdr3_nt
NA	TRBJ2-3	TRBV5-8	TRBD2	CASSLEGLAGGGTQYF	TGTGCCAGCAGCTTGGAAGGACTAGCGGGGGGAGGTACGCAGTATTTT
few	TRBJ2-5	TRBV12-3/TRBV12-4	NA	CASCPGGSKTQYF	TGTGCCAGCTGCCCCGGGGGTTCGAAGACCCAGTACTTC
NA	TRBJ2-7	TRBV9	TRBD1	CASSVGGTGVYEQYF	TGTGCCAGCAGCGTAGGAGGGACAGGGGTATACGAGCAGTACTTC
NA	TRBJ2-3	TRBV20-1	NA	CSASGVDTQYF	TGCAGTGCTAGTGGTGTGGATACGCAGTATTTT
many	TRBJ1-5	TRBV18	NA	CASSTGFSNQPQHF	TGTGCCAGCTCAACTGGGTTTAGCAATCAGCCCCAGCATTTT
few	TRBJ2-5	TRBV3-1	NA	CASSTVNGSWEETQYF	TGTGCCAGCAGCACCGTCAACGGGAGTTGGGAAGAGACCCAGTACTTC
few	TRBJ2-7	TRBV4-3	TRBD2	CASSQGGLGTYEQYF	TGCGCCAGCAGCCAAGGAGGACTAGGAACCTACGAGCAGTACTTC
few	TRBJ2-1	TRBV3-1	TRBD2	CASSPLGRGGQNEQFF	TGTGCCAGCAGCCCTCTGGGGCGGGGGGGCCAAAATGAGCAGTTCTTC
NA	TRBJ2-1	TRBV12-3/TRBV12-4	TRBD1	CASRRDRGFSYNEQFF	TGTGCCAGCAGGCGGGACAGGGGCTTCTCCTACAATGAGCAGTTCTTC
NA	TRBJ2-4	TRBV2	TRBD2	CASRQGLAGAKNIQYF	TGTGCCAGCAGACAGGGACTAGCGGGAGCCAAAAACATTCAGTACTTC
few	TRBJ2-3	TRBV27	TRBD2	CASSSRLAGEDTQYF	TGTGCCAGCAGTTCGAGGTTAGCGGGGGAAGATACGCAGTATTTT
NA	TRBJ2-1	TRBV27	TRBD2	CASSKSGTSSYSEQFF	TGTGCCAGCAGCAAATCCGGGACTAGCTCCTACAGTGAGCAGTTCTTC
few	TRBJ2-2	TRBV4-3	NA	CASSQDALARGLFF	TGCGCCAGCAGCCAAGACGCTTTGGCGCGTGGGCTGTTTTTT
NA	TRBJ2-1	TRBV11-3	TRBD2	CVSSLAGLAGGNEQFF	TGTGTCAGCAGCTTAGCAGGACTAGCGGGAGGCAATGAGCAGTTCTTC
few	TRBJ2-7	TRBV6-2/TRBV6-3	NA	CASRLRDFSYEQYF	TGTGCCAGCAGACTCCGGGACTTCTCCTACGAGCAGTACTTC
NA	TRBJ1-4	TRBV5-5	NA	CASSRTDVLFF	TGTGCCAGCAGCAGGACCGATGTACTGTTTTTT
few	TRBJ2-4	TRBV20-1	NA	CSARTATTKNIQYF	TGCAGTGCTAGGACAGCGACCACCAAAAACATTCAGTACTTC
few	TRBJ2-5	TRBV4-3	TRBD2	CASSQAGGGNEQYF	TGCGCCAGCAGCCAAGCGGGAGGAGGTAATGAGCAGTACTTC
NA	TRBJ2-4	TRBV6-2/TRBV6-3	TRBD2	CASSTRTSGSDIQYF	TGTGCCAGCAGTACGCGGACTAGCGGGAGTGACATTCAGTACTTC
NA	TRBJ2-3	TRBV5-1	NA	CASSLGSAGDTQYF	TGCGCCAGCAGCTTAGGTAGCGCTGGAGATACGCAGTATTTT
NA	TRBJ2-7	TRBV5-1	TRBD1	CASSFEGQGRSYEQYF	TGCGCCAGCAGCTTTGAGGGACAGGGGAGGTCCTACGAGCAGTACTTC
NA	TRBJ2-5	TRBV5-1	TRBD1	CASSLQVRTGPETQYF	TGCGCCAGCAGCCTCCAAGTTCGGACAGGGCCAGAGACCCAGTACTTC
NA	TRBJ2-3	TRBV3-1	NA	CASSQDQWGNTQYF	TGTGCCAGCAGCCAAGATCAGTGGGGAAATACGCAGTATTTT
NA	TRBJ2-1	TRBV27	TRBD2	CASSLLGGRAVEQFF	TGTGCCAGCAGTTTATTAGGCGGGAGGGCCGTTGAGCAGTTCTTC
few	TRBJ2-7	TRBV9	NA	CASSVVPGVESEQYF	TGTGCCAGCAGCGTAGTCCCCGGGGTAGAGAGCGAGCAGTACTTC
NA	TRBJ2-1	TRBV13	NA	CASNLNPGTYNEQFF	TGTGCCAGCAACCTGAATCCGGGAACCTACAATGAGCAGTTCTTC
few	TRBJ2-7	TRBV20-1	TRBD2	CNGSPAGGPHEQYF	TGCAACGGGAGCCCAGCGGGAGGGCCCCACGAGCAGTACTTC
few	TRBJ1-1	TRBV7-2	NA	CASSRAGANTEAFF	TGTGCCAGCAGCAGAGCAGGGGCGAACACTGAAGCTTTCTTT
NA	TRBJ2-3	TRBV12-3/TRBV12-4	NA	CASSLGTTTDTQYF	TGTGCCAGCAGTTTGGGGACCACCACAGATACGCAGTATTTT
NA	TRBJ2-3	TRBV13	TRBD2	CASSLPAAGGADTQYF	TGTGCCAGCAGCTTACCGGCAGCGGGAGGAGCAGATACGCAGTATTTT
NA	TRBJ2-7	TRBV20-1	TRBD1	CSALGDSYKFLYSYEQYF	TGCAGTGCCTTGGGGGACAGCTACAAGTTTTTATATTCCTACGAGCAGTACTTC
few	TRBJ2-1	TRBV20-1	TRBD1	CSATWTGERNEQFF	TGCAGTGCTACCTGGACAGGGGAGAGGAATGAGCAGTTCTTC
few	TRBJ2-7	TRBV20-1	NA	CSALHKGRMQYNEQYF	TGCAGTGCTCTTCATAAAGGACGGATGCAGTACAATGAGCAGTACTTC
NA	TRBJ1-6	TRBV18	TRBD1	CTSSNGQGDSPLHF	TGTACCAGCTCAAATGGACAGGGTGATTCACCCCTCCACTTT
NA	TRBJ2-7	TRBV12-3/TRBV12-4	TRBD1	CASSAKWTGPYEQYF	TGTGCCAGCAGTGCCAAATGGACAGGCCCCTACGAGCAGTACTTC
NA	TRBJ2-7	TRBV12-3/TRBV12-4	TRBD1	CASRGQGHEQYF	TGTGCCAGCCGCGGACAGGGCCACGAGCAGTACTTC
NA	TRBJ2-7	TRBV3-1	TRBD2	CASNGGGYEQYF	TGTGCCAGCAACGGCGGGGGCTACGAGCAGTACTTC
few	TRBJ1-2	TRBV15	TRBD1	CATSRPGTGGTQRGYTF	TGTGCCACCAGCAGACCCGGGACAGGGGGCACTCAACGTGGCTACACCTTC
few	TRBJ2-1	TRBV4-1	NA	CASSQDLASKFF	TGCGCCAGCAGCCAAGATTTGGCTAGCAAGTTCTTC
NA	TRBJ2-1	TRBV6-1	NA	CANSPLGGEQFF	TGTGCCAACAGTCCCTTGGGTGGTGAGCAGTTCTTC
NA	TRBJ1-2	TRBV29-1	NA	CSVEDGGRFYGYTF	TGCAGCGTTGAAGACGGCGGGCGCTTCTATGGCTACACCTTC
few	TRBJ2-3	TRBV10-2	TRBD2	CASSAPGAGFADTQYF	TGCGCCAGCAGTGCCCCGGGAGCGGGGTTCGCAGATACGCAGTATTTT
NA	TRBJ2-1	TRBV7-3	TRBD1	CASSRGTANEQFF	TGTGCCAGCAGCCGAGGGACAGCCAATGAGCAGTTCTTC
NA	TRBJ1-2	TRBV12-3/TRBV12-4	TRBD1	CASKKGTGENYGYTF	TGTGCCAGCAAAAAAGGGACAGGGGAAAACTATGGCTACACCTTC
few	TRBJ2-5	TRBV9	NA	CASSAQPDFNEQYF	TGTGCCAGCAGCGCGCAACCAGACTTCAATGAGCAGTACTTC
many	TRBJ2-3	TRBV29-1	NA	CSVEDSQRNTDTQYF	TGCAGCGTTGAAGATTCGCAAAGGAACACAGATACGCAGTATTTT